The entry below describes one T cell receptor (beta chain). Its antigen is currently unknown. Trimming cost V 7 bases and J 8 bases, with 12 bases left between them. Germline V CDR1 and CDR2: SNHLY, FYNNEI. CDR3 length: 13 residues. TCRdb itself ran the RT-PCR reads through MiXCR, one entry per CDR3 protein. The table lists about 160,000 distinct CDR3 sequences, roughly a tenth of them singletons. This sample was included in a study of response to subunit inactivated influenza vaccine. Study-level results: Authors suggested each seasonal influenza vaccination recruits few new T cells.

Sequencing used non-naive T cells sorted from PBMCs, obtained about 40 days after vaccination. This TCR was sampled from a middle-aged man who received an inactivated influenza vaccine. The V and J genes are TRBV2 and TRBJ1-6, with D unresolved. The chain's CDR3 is CASIELRDSPLHF. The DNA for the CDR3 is TGTGCCAGCATTGAGTTAAGGGATTCACCCCTCCACTTT.